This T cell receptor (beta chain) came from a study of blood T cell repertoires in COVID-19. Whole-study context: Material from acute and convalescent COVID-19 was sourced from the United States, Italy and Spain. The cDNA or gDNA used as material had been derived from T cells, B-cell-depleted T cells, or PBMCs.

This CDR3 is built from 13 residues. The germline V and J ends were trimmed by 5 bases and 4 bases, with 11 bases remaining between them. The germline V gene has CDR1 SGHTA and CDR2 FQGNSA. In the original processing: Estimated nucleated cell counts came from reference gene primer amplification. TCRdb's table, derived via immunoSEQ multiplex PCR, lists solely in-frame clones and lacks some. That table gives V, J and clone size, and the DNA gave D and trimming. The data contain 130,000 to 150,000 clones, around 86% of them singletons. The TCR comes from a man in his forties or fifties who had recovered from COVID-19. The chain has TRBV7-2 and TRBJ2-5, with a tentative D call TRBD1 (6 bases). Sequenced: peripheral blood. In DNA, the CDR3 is TGTGCCAGCAGCCTAGGGACAAGAGAGACCCAGTACTTC. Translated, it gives CASSLGTRETQYF.